This T cell receptor beta chain was sequenced in a study of blood T cell repertoires in COVID-19. This clone appeared a single time. Original handling: Quantification of nucleated cells was approximated via reference gene primer amplification. Clones were read by immunoSEQ multiplex PCR, and TCRdb kept only the in-frame ones, dropping some. That table supplies the V and J calls and clone size; D and trimming were determined from the DNA. The data show around 99,000 clones, about 90% seen once. The CDR3 is made up of 14 amino acids. With V trimmed by 5 bases and J by 6 bases, 6 bases remained unmatched. Germline V gene sequence: CDR1 MDHEN, CDR2 SYDVKM.

Material: peripheral blood. This receptor was identified in a man in his forties with active or convalescent COVID-19. The chain uses TRBV28 and TRBJ2-2; 7 nucleotides match TRBD2. CDR3 residues: CASSPGGGSGELFF. The CDR3 nucleotides read TGTGCCAGCAGTCCGGGGGGAGGGTCCGGGGAGCTGTTTTTT.